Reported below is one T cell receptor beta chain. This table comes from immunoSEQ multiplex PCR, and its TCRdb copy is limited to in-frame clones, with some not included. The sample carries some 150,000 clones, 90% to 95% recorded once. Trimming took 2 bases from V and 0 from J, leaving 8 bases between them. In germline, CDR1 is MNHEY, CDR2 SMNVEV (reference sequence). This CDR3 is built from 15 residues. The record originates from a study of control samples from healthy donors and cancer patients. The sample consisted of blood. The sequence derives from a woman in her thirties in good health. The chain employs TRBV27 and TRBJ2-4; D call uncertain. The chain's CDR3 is CASSLNGIAKNIQYF. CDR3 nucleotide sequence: TGTGCCAGCAGTTTAAATGGGATAGCCAAAAACATTCAGTACTTC.